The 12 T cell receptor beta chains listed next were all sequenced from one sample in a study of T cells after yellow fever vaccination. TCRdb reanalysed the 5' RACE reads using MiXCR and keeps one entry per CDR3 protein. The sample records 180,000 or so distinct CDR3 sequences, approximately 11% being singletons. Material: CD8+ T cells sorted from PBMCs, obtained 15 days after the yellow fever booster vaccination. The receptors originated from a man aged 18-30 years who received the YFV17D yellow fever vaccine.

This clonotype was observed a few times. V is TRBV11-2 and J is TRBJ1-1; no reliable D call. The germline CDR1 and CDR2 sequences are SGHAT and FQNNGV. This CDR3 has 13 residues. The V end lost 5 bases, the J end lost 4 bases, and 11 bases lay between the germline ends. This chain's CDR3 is CASSQAYGTEAFF. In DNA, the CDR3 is TGTGCCAGCAGCCAAGCTTACGGCACTGAAGCTTTCTTT. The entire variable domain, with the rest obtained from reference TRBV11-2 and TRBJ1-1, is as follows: EAGVAQSPRYKIIEKRQSVAFWCNPISGHATLYWYQQILGQGPKLLIQFQNNGVVDDSQLPKDRFSAERLKGVDSTLKIQPAKLEDSAVYLCASSQAYGTEAFFGQGTRLTVV.

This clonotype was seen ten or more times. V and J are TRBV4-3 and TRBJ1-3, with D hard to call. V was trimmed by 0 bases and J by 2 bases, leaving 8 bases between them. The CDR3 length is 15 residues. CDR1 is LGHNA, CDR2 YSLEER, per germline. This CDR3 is CASSQDEGTGNTIYF. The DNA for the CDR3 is TGCGCCAGCAGCCAAGATGAGGGCACTGGAAACACCATATATTTT.

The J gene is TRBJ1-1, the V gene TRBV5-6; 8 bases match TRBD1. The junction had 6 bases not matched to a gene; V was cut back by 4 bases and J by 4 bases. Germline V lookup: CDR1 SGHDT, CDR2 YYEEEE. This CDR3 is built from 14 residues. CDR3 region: CASSIGQGPTEAFF. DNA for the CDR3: TGTGCCAGCAGCATTGGACAGGGCCCCACTGAAGCTTTCTTT.

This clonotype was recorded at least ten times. The chain's CDR3 is CSVGDDGGLYGYTF. DNA for the CDR3: TGCAGCGTTGGTGATGACGGGGGTCTTTATGGCTACACCTTC. V gene TRBV29-1 combines with J gene TRBJ1-2; a possible D gene is TRBD1 (5 bases). This CDR3 contains 14 residues. V lost 4 bases and J lost 5, with 17 bases in between. CDR1 is SQVTM, CDR2 ANQGSEA, per germline.

The CDR3 loop is CASSSRGGTSGETDTQYF. The CDR3 DNA follows: TGTGCCAGCAGCTCCCGGGGCGGGACTAGCGGGGAGACAGATACGCAGTATTTT. The V and J genes are TRBV11-2 and TRBJ2-3, with TRBD2 identical over 13 bases. The V gene end was trimmed by 4 bases and the J gene end by 3 bases; junction bases not matched to a gene: 10. In germline, CDR1 is SGHAT, CDR2 FQNNGV. This CDR3 is 18 amino acids long.

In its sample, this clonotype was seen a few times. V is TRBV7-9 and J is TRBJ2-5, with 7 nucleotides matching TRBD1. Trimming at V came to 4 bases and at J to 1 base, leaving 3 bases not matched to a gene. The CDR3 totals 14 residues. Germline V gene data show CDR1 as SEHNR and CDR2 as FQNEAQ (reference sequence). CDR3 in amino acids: CASSSGDSQETQYF. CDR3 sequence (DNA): TGTGCCAGCAGCTCCGGGGACAGCCAAGAGACCCAGTACTTC.

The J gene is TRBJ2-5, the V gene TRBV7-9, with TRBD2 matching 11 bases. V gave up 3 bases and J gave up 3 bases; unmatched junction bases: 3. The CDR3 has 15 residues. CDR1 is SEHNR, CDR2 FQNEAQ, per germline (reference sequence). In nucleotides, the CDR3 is TGTGCCAGCAGCTTCCCGGGACTAGCGGAAGAGACCCAGTACTTC. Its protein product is CASSFPGLAEETQYF. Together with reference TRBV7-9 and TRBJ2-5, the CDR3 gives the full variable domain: DTGVSQNPRHKITKRGQNVTFRCDPISEHNRLYWYRQTLGQGPEFLTYFQNEAQLEKSRLLSDRFSAERPKGSFSTLEIQRTEQGDSAMYLCASSFPGLAEETQYFGPGTRLLVL.

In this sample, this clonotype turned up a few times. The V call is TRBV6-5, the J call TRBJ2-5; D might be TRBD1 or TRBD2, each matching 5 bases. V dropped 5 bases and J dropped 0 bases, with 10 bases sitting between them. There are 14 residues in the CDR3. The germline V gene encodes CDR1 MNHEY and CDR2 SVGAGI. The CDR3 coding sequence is TGTGCCAGCAGTCGTCGGGGCTACCAAGAGACCCAGTACTTC. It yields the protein CASSRRGYQETQYF.

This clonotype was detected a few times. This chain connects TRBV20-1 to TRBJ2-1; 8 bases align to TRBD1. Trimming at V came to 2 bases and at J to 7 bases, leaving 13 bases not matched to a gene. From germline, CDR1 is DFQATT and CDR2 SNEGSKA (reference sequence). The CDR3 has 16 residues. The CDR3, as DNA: TGCAGTGCTAGATCCCTGACAGGGGCTCTCCCGAATGAGCAGTTCTTC. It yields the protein CSARSLTGALPNEQFF.

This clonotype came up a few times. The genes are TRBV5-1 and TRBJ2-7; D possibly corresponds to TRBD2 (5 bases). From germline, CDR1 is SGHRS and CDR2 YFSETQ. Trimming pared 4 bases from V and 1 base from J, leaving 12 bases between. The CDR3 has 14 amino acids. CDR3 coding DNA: TGCGCCAGCAGCACGGCCGGGGAATCCTACGAGCAGTACGTC. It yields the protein CASSTAGESYEQYV.

CDR3 in amino acids: CASSGDSGGQSYNEQFF. The CDR3 region has the DNA TGTGCCAGCAGTGGAGACTCTGGGGGACAGAGCTACAATGAGCAGTTCTTC. The V gene is TRBV2, the J gene TRBJ2-1; 7 bases match TRBD1. The length of the CDR3 is 17 residues. Unmatched junction bases numbered 12, after V lost 4 bases and J lost 3 bases. CDR1 SNHLY and CDR2 FYNNEI come from the germline V gene.

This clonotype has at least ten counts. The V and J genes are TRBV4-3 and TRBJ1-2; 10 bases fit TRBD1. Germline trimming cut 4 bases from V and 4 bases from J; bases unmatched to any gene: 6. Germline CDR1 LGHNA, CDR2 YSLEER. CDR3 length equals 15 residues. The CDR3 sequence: CASSLGTGASYGYTF. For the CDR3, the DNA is TGCGCCAGCAGCCTCGGGACAGGGGCCTCCTATGGCTACACCTTC.